The T cell receptor beta chain under discussion was sequenced for a study of CD8+ T cells in alopecia areata. Study at large: Scoring treated patients' severity relied on the percentage of scalp area affected. Study-level points and caveats: Scalp samples also yield sequences from resident alphabeta T cells of normal skin. Persistence in scalp and blood during tofacitinib was observed for many expanded lesional clones.

This sample's treatment: oral pan-JAK inhibitor, 5-10 mg twice daily. PBMCs yielded sorted CD4+ and CD8+ T cells. For this clone: Its matching antigen is unknown.

Reverse transcription of extracted RNA yielded cDNA, which provided the sequencing template. The table came from immunoSEQ multiplex PCR; TCRdb's copy has only in-frame clones and leaves some out. The table records around 200,000 clones, roughly 62% of them present only once. The CDR3 contains 13 residues. Germline V gene lookup returns CDR1 MNHEY and CDR2 SMNVEV (reference sequence). Trimming pared 0 bases from V and 13 bases from J, leaving 12 bases between. The chain uses TRBV27 and TRBJ2-2, with D unresolved. This receptor was identified in a human donor with alopecia areata. The sequenced sample was CD8+ T cells sorted from blood, obtained at week 24, from a patient treated with tofacitinib. The CDR3 DNA is TGTGCCAGCAGTTTATCCCCGACTTACGGGCTGTTTTTT. It is translated as CASSLSPTYGLFF.